This T cell receptor beta chain was observed in a study of tumor-infiltrating lymphocytes in primary liver carcinoma. Study overall: Roughly 3.65 to 7.5 million productive TCRbeta reads were obtained per sample, with similar numbers across tissue types. Study-level points and caveats: Compared with blood, tumor repertoires held significantly more in their top 250 clones.

Total RNA (around 500 ng) served as template for TCR beta cDNA synthesis primed by a constant-region primer. Modified slightly, ARM-PCR produced TCR beta libraries over three nested multiplex PCR rounds. Amplification in the first two PCR rounds was performed using TRBV1-TRBV30 forward primers and a C-beta reverse primer for approximately 10 cycles each. MiXCR, run by TCRdb on the multiplex PCR reads, gives a single entry per CDR3 protein. The table lists tens of thousands of distinct CDR3 sequences, over 65% of them singletons. Joint extraction of RNA and DNA used roughly 20-32 mg of bulk tissue that was unsorted. Treatment-naive at the time, the patients had chronic HBV infection. Every tumor contributed samples taken at five separate regions. In its sample, this clonotype was seen many times. Its antigen is unknown. Deletions cut 6 bases from V and 4 bases from J, with 6 bases between. CDR1 and CDR2 (germline): ENHRY, SYGVKD. This CDR3 spans 11 amino acids.

What was sequenced was liver tumor tissue from sampling region 3. Subset noted: tumor region T3, left-lateral pole. The sequence derives from a man aged 35 to 55 with primary liver carcinoma and hepatitis B virus infection. This chain connects TRBV10-3 to TRBJ2-5; tentative D call: TRBD2 (5 bases). In DNA form, the CDR3 reads TGTGCCATCAGGGAGGCAGAGACCCAGTACTTC. Protein product: CAIREAETQYF.